This is a list of T cell receptor beta chains from one sample in a study of T cell clones after liver transplantation. The assay was immunoSEQ multiplex PCR, and TCRdb's table has in-frame clones only and misses some. Of 68,000 or so clones in the sample, about 92% were seen once. Material: CD4+ T cells from blood, obtained less than 27 months after liver transplant. These TCRs come from a human patient who received a liver transplant. Certain T cells may be donor cells from the graft. Both conserved end residues are part of each CDR3. A D gene is named only where the DNA matches it firmly. Size is omitted from some rows. Given values are once, few, many or a class for expanded clones.

len	v_gene	abundance	d_gene	j_gene	CDR3nt	CDR3aa
19	TRBV2	NA	TRBD2	TRBJ2-7	TGTGCCAGCAGTGAATGGTTGACTAGCGGGATGGGTGGGAGGTACGAGCAGTACTTC	CASSEWLTSGMGGRYEQYF
15	TRBV9	NA	NA	TRBJ2-3	TGTGCCAGCAGCGTAGATTCCGGGAGCCGGGATACGCAGTATTTT	CASSVDSGSRDTQYF
15	TRBV11-3	NA	TRBD2	TRBJ2-5	TGTGCCAGCAGCTCGGGGACTAGCGCCCAAGAGACCCAGTACTTC	CASSSGTSAQETQYF
15	TRBV28	NA	TRBD1	TRBJ2-7	TGTGCCAGCAGCCACAGACAGGGGAAATTCCACGAGCAGTACTTC	CASSHRQGKFHEQYF
15	TRBV5-6	NA	NA	TRBJ2-2	TGTGCCAGCAGCTCGGCGAGGACGGCCACCGGGGAGCTGTTTTTT	CASSSARTATGELFF
14	TRBV5-1	NA	NA	TRBJ2-2	TGCGCCAGCAGCGCGAATTTGGACACCGGGGAGCTGTTTTTT	CASSANLDTGELFF
15	TRBV4-2	NA	NA	TRBJ2-7	TGTGCCAGCAGCCAAGGGAGGCCGGGGGCTGGAGAGCAGTACTTC	CASSQGRPGAGEQYF
14	TRBV29-1	NA	NA	TRBJ1-3	TGCAGCGCCCAACAGGGACTATCTGGAAACACCATATATTTT	CSAQQGLSGNTIYF
15	TRBV6-5	NA	TRBD2	TRBJ2-1	TGTGCCAGCAGGACCCGACTAGCGGGCCCCAATGAGCAGTTCTTC	CASRTRLAGPNEQFF
12	TRBV11-3	NA	NA	TRBJ2-1	TGTGCCAGCAGCTTACTTGAGAATGAGCAGTTCTTC	CASSLLENEQFF
15	TRBV6-1	NA	TRBD2	TRBJ2-1	TGTGCCAGCAGTACACTAGCGGGGTCCAACAATGAGCAGTTCTTC	CASSTLAGSNNEQFF
14	TRBV5-1	NA	TRBD2	TRBJ2-1	TGCGCCAGCAGCCCTAGCGGGACCTCCAATGAGCAGTTCTTC	CASSPSGTSNEQFF
13	TRBV4-2	NA	NA	TRBJ2-1	TGTGCCAGCAGATCCGGGCCCAACCCTACACAGTTCTTC	CASRSGPNPTQFF
13	TRBV19	NA	NA	TRBJ1-2	TGTGCCAGTAGTATGGCCGGAAACTATGGCTACACCTTC	CASSMAGNYGYTF
17	TRBV28	NA	TRBD1	TRBJ2-5	TGTGCCAGCAGTTTAGGGCGTGCAGGGGGAGTTAAAGAGACCCAGTACTTC	CASSLGRAGGVKETQYF
14	TRBV6-4	NA	NA	TRBJ1-5	TGTGCCACAATCAGGGGAAACGGGAGTCAGCCCCAGCATTTT	CATIRGNGSQPQHF
15	TRBV5-3	NA	NA	TRBJ2-7	TGTGCCAGAAGCTTGGTGGGGGGCACATCCTACGAGCAGTACTTC	CARSLVGGTSYEQYF
15	TRBV4-2	NA	NA	TRBJ2-7	TGTGCCAGCAGCCAAGAGGGGACGGGTATCTACGAGCAGTACTTC	CASSQEGTGIYEQYF
12	TRBV28	NA	NA	TRBJ1-5	TGTGCCAGCAGTTTAGTAGTTCAGCCCCAGCATTTT	CASSLVVQPQHF
17	TRBV19	NA	TRBD2	TRBJ2-2	TGTGCCAGTAGTATAGCGGCTAGCGGGGCGAACACCGGGGAGCTGTTTTTT	CASSIAASGANTGELFF
15	TRBV28	NA	NA	TRBJ1-4	TGTGCCAGCAGTTTATGGGTCCAAACTAATGAAAAACTGTTTTTT	CASSLWVQTNEKLFF
14	TRBV9	NA	NA	TRBJ2-7	TGTGCCAGCAGCCCCCGGACATTGACCTACGAGCAGTACTTC	CASSPRTLTYEQYF
16	TRBV15	NA	NA	TRBJ2-7	TGTGCCACCAGCAGACTGACAGCGGAAACGACCTACGAGCAGTACTTC	CATSRLTAETTYEQYF
15	TRBV4-3	once	NA	TRBJ2-2	TGCGCCAGCAGCGCCACGTCCCGGGGCACCGGGGAGCTGTTTTTT	CASSATSRGTGELFF
14	TRBV5-1	NA	NA	TRBJ1-3	TGCGCCAGCAGCCCCCGGGGGGTTGGAAACACCATATATTTT	CASSPRGVGNTIYF
14	TRBV2	NA	NA	TRBJ1-3	TGTGCCAGCAGTGGTGCTTTGATTGGAAACACCATATATTTT	CASSGALIGNTIYF
15	TRBV4-2	NA	NA	TRBJ2-7	TGTGCCAGCAGCCAAGATCGGGGGTTCTCCTACGAGCAGTACTTC	CASSQDRGFSYEQYF
15	TRBV18	NA	NA	TRBJ2-6	TGTGCCAGCTCACCACCAGGGTCCGGAGCCAACGTCCTGACTTTC	CASSPPGSGANVLTF
16	TRBV7-2	NA	TRBD2	TRBJ2-7	TGTGCCAGCAGCCCCGTCGGGGCGGGAGGTCGGTACGAGCAGTACTTC	CASSPVGAGGRYEQYF
14	TRBV6-6	once	NA	TRBJ2-7	TGTGCCAGCAGCCGGGACCTGACGACCTACGAGCAGTACTTC	CASSRDLTTYEQYF
15	TRBV9	NA	TRBD2	TRBJ2-7	TGTGCCAGCACCCGGGGGGGGACTAGCGCTGAAGAGCAGTACTTC	CASTRGGTSAEEQYF
13	TRBV5-6	NA	TRBD1	TRBJ1-5	TGTGCCAGCAGCCGAACAGGGGCCCAGCCCCAGCATTTT	CASSRTGAQPQHF
16	TRBV2	NA	NA	TRBJ2-2	TGTGCCAGCAGCGCCAGAGGGGCCAGTAACACCGGGGAGCTGTTTTTT	CASSARGASNTGELFF
14	TRBV7-2	NA	NA	TRBJ1-2	TGTGCCAGCAGCTTAATGGGGTCTAACTATGGCTACACCTTC	CASSLMGSNYGYTF
11	TRBV7-6	NA	NA	TRBJ2-1	TGTGCCAGCAGCCCGGCGAATGAGCAGTTCTTC	CASSPANEQFF
13	TRBV11-3	NA	NA	TRBJ2-5	TGTGCCAGCAGCTTACTAGAATCGGAGACCCAGTACTTC	CASSLLESETQYF
15	TRBV7-2	NA	NA	TRBJ1-4	TGTGCCAGCAGCTTAGATGGGGTCGGGAATGAAAAACTGTTTTTT	CASSLDGVGNEKLFF
14	TRBV7-2	NA	NA	TRBJ2-1	TGTGCCAGCAGCTTACTTCGGTTAGGGGATGAGCAGTTCTTC	CASSLLRLGDEQFF
12	TRBV10-3	NA	NA	TRBJ1-2	TGTGCCATGGCTAGCCACATTGAAGGCTACACCTTC	CAMASHIEGYTF
14	TRBV7-2	NA	TRBD2	TRBJ2-7	TGTGCCAGCAGCGCCATAGCGGGAGGGGTCGAGCAGTACTTC	CASSAIAGGVEQYF
16	TRBV5-4	NA	NA	TRBJ2-2	TGTGCCAGCAGCTTGTCGCGACTTCAGAACACCGGGGAGCTGTTTTTT	CASSLSRLQNTGELFF
15	TRBV10-3	few	NA	TRBJ1-5	TGTGCCATCAGTGTTGGGGACACTATGGGGCAGCCCCAGCATTTT	CAISVGDTMGQPQHF
13	TRBV7-9	once	TRBD2	TRBJ2-1	TGTGCCAGCAATAGCGGGAGCTACAATGAGCAGTTCTTC	CASNSGSYNEQFF
17	TRBV5-1	NA	TRBD2	TRBJ2-3	TGCGCCAGCAGCTTGGGAACTAGCGGGATTAGCACAGATACGCAGTATTTT	CASSLGTSGISTDTQYF
16	TRBV28	NA	NA	TRBJ2-4	TGTGCCAGCAGTTTCCCTGGGACCACCTCCAAAAACATTCAGTACTTC	CASSFPGTTSKNIQYF
14	TRBV11-3	NA	TRBD1	TRBJ1-2	TGTGCCAGCAGTCGGGACAGAACTTCCTATGGCTACACCTTC	CASSRDRTSYGYTF
15	TRBV7-2	NA	NA	TRBJ2-1	TGTGCCAGCAGCTTAGCGTGGGGCACCTACAATGAGCAGTTCTTC	CASSLAWGTYNEQFF
12	TRBV11-2	NA	TRBD1	TRBJ2-7	TGTGCCAGTCGGACAGGGGACTACGAGCAGTACTTC	CASRTGDYEQYF
15	TRBV28	NA	NA	TRBJ1-4	TGTGCCAGCAGTTTAGGGGGGAAGGCTCCGGAAAAACTGTTTTTT	CASSLGGKAPEKLFF
13	TRBV5-1	NA	NA	TRBJ2-5	TGCGCCAGCAGCTTAGGATCCCAAGAGACCCAGTACTTC	CASSLGSQETQYF
14	TRBV5-1	NA	TRBD2	TRBJ2-5	TGCGCCAGCAGCTTGTCAGCGGGAGGAGGGACCCAGTACTTC	CASSLSAGGGTQYF
13	TRBV19	NA	NA	TRBJ1-1	TGTGCCAGTACTTCTGCCCTGAACACTGAAGCTTTCTTT	CASTSALNTEAFF
12	TRBV10-3	NA	NA	TRBJ2-3	TGTGCCGGGGGAATAAGCACAGATACGCAGTATTTT	CAGGISTDTQYF
15	TRBV6-6	NA	NA	TRBJ2-7	TGTGCCAGCAGCCGAACAGGGCTATCTTCCTACGAGCAGTACTTC	CASSRTGLSSYEQYF
14	TRBV5-1	NA	NA	TRBJ2-3	TGCGCCAGCAGCTTGGCGGCGTACACAGATACGCAGTATTTT	CASSLAAYTDTQYF
14	TRBV25-1	once	NA	TRBJ2-3	TGTGCCAGCAGTGAAGTAGCTAGCACAGATACGCAGTATTTT	CASSEVASTDTQYF
15	TRBV5-4	NA	NA	TRBJ2-6	TGTGCCAGCAGCTTGGACGGTTATGCCCCCTTGGCACCGACTTTC	CASSLDGYAPLAPTF
11	TRBV29-1	NA	TRBD1	TRBJ1-4	TGCAGCGTCGGTGATTTAGGGGGCCTGTTTTTT	CSVGDLGGLFF
14	TRBV9	NA	NA	TRBJ2-3	TGTGCCAGCAGCGTAGATATGGGAACAGATACGCAGTATTTT	CASSVDMGTDTQYF